The rows below give T cell receptor beta chains drawn from one sample of a study of graft-versus-host responses after intestinal transplantation. Sequencing used immunoSEQ multiplex PCR; TCRdb keeps in-frame clones, though not all of them. Seen here are approximately 37,000 clones, about 92% observed once, and the top ten hold 3.5% to 4%. The source was PBMCs, collected almost 750 days after intestinal transplantation. The source of these receptors is a human patient who received an intestinal transplant, so some T cells may come from the graft donor. Both conserved end residues are part of each CDR3.

v_call	cdr3_length	cdr3_aa
TRBV29-1	14	CSVALPGQGTEQYF
TRBV11-1	14	CASSLGTRTDTQYF
TRBV5-4	15	CASSSDLFPGQPEFF
TRBV29-1	11	CSVAWGSEAFF
TRBV7-2	12	CASSPLNQPQHF
TRBV10-3	15	CAITALPGGLTEAFF
TRBV9	14	CASRRTGTTGELFF
TRBV6-5	16	CASSYRLPRDSGEQYF
TRBV30	16	CAWSVPNRDEGNEQFF
TRBV10-3	20	CAISDPKFSPWTHYTGELFF
TRBV5-4	13	CASSLQIQETQYF
TRBV29-1	14	CSGLDSWAFNEQFF
TRBV2	14	CASSGVGTAGELFF
TRBV12-5	12	CASTRFNYGYTF
TRBV29-1	13	CSALGQEYTEAFF
TRBV6-5	15	CASSYSVTPGHGYTF
TRBV6-1	14	CASSVRLGAYEQYF
TRBV6-6	16	CASSPQQGAGGNTIYF
TRBV19	13	CASSGPGERAQFF
TRBV7-9	14	CASSRGYDYNEQFF